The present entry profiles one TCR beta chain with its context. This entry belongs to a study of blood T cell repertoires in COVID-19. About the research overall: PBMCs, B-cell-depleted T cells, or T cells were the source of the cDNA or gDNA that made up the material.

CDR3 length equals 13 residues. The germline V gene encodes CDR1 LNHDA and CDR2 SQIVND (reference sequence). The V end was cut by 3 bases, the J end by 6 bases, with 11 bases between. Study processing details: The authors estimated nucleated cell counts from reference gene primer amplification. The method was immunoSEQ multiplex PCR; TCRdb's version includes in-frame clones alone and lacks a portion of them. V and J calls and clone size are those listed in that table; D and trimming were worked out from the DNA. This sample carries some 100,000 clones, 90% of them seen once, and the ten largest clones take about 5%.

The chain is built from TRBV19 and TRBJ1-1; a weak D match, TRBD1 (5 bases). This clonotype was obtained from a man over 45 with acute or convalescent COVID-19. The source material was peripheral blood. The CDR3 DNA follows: TGTGCCAGTAGTATTTTTGCGGGACCTGAAGCTTTCTTT. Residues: CASSIFAGPEAFF.